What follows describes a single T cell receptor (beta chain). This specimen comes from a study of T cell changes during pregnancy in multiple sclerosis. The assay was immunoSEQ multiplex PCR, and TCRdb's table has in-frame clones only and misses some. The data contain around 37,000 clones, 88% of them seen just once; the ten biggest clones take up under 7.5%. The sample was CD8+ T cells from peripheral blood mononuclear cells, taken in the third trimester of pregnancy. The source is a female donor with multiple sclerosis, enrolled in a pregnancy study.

In nucleotides, the CDR3 is TGTGCCAGCAGTTTATGGCACGACTCCTACAATGAGCAGTTCTTC. Translated: CASSLWHDSYNEQFF. The chain couples TRBV27 to TRBJ2-1, with D hard to call. The germline V gene encodes CDR1 MNHEY and CDR2 SMNVEV (reference sequence). The CDR3 extends over 15 amino acids. With 1 base removed from V and 0 bases from J, the gap between germline ends came to 7 bases.